The T cell receptor beta chain described here comes from a study of blood T cell repertoires in COVID-19. In the study overall: The study drew acute and convalescent COVID-19 samples from the United States, Italy and Spain. Sources were T cells, B-cell-depleted T cells, or PBMCs; the material itself was cDNA or gDNA.

Authors' analysis steps: By means of reference gene primer amplification, nucleated cell counts were estimated. Some clones are missing from TCRdb's copy, which holds only in-frame ones; the method was immunoSEQ multiplex PCR. V and J calls and clone size are as listed in that table; D and trimming were resolved from the DNA. The sample has about 90,000 clones, 85% seen once. V shed 7 bases, J shed 4 bases, and the junction held 11 bases outside the gene matches. From germline, CDR1 is LGHDT and CDR2 YNNKEL (reference sequence). CDR3 size: 16 residues. The chain employs TRBV3-1 (or the pseudogene TRBV3-2) and TRBJ2-2; 8 bases fit TRBD2. This receptor was obtained from a woman between 65 and 79 years old with active or convalescent COVID-19. The sequenced sample was peripheral blood. The CDR3 nucleotides read TGTGCCAGCACCCGCCTGCAGCGGGGGTCCACCGGGGAGCTGTTTTTT. Its protein is CASTRLQRGSTGELFF.